This T cell receptor beta chain was observed in a study of blood T cells in healthy people across ages. A second about 6 to 11 cycle PCR used barcoded and J-beta primers. TCRdb reprocessed the 5' RACE reads with MiXCR, giving one entry per CDR3 protein. The sample carries 700,000 to 900,000 distinct CDR3 sequences, 20% to 30% recorded once. Separately, the same data were catalogued under a study of T cells of mothers and their children. That publication notes: A primer called M1S, used in the second PCR, added sample barcodes and 2-4 random nucleotides. Relative to unrelated pairs, biologically related mother-child dyads exhibited marginally greater, non-significant overlap.

The TCR was taken from a boy younger than 18 in good health. The sequenced sample was blood.

CDR3 sequence: CASSFTAFEQFF. The CDR3 DNA follows: TGTGCCAGCAGCTTTACGGCTTTCGAGCAGTTCTTC. V is TRBV7-9 and J is TRBJ2-1; D is unclear. This CDR3 is 12 amino acids long. CDR1 and CDR2 from the germline V gene are SEHNR and FQNEAQ (reference sequence). V lost 3 bases, J lost 10 bases, and 10 bases lay in between.